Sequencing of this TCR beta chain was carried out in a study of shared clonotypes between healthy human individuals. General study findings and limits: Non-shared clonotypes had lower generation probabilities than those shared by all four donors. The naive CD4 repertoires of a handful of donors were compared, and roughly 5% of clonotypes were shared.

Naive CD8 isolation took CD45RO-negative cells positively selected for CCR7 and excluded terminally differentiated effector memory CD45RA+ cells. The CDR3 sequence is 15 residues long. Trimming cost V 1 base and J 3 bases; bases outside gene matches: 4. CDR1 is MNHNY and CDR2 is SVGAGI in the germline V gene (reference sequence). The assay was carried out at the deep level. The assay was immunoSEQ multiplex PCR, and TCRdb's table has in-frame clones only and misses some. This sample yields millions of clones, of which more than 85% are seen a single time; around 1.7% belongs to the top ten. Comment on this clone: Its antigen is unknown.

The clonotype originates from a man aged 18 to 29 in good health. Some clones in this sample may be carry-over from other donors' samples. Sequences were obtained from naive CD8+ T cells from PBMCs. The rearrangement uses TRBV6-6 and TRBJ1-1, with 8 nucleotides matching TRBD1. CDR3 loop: CASSYYGQGDTEAFF. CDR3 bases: TGTGCCAGCAGTTACTACGGACAGGGAGACACTGAAGCTTTCTTT.